The 30 T cell receptor beta chains reported below all come from one sample, sequenced in a study of spatial heterogeneity in lung cancer. Documented time point: sample taken at primary tumor resection. TCRdb processed the 5' RACE reads anew with MiXCR; each CDR3 protein has one entry. The sample holds about 45,000 distinct CDR3 sequences, roughly 13% seen once. This sample comprised PBMCs, obtained at surgery. Source of these receptors: a male donor with early-stage non-small cell lung cancer.

The chain combines TRBV29-1 with TRBJ2-1; 9 nucleotides match TRBD2. There are 14 residues in the CDR3. Germline V lookup: CDR1 SQVTM, CDR2 ANQGSEA. The DNA of the CDR3 is TGCTGCGGGAGGCGGGGGGGAGGTCGCAATGAGCAGTTCTTC. Its translation is CCGRRGGGRNEQFF.

This CDR3 is CASSLAPGAFF. The CDR3 DNA follows: TGTGCCAGCAGCTTAGCCCCGGGGGCTTTCTTT. This chain links TRBV7-9 with TRBJ1-1; D is unresolved. Per the germline V gene, CDR1 is SEHNR and CDR2 is FQNEAQ (reference sequence). CDR3 length: 11 amino acids. Trimming removed 0 bases at V and 11 bases at J, with 7 bases between.

This clonotype was found once. CDR3 protein: CASSEQQGLNSPLHF. The CDR3 DNA is TGTGCCAGCAGTGAACAGCAGGGGCTGAATTCACCCCTCCACTTT. The gene calls are TRBV2 and TRBJ1-6, with D possibly being TRBD1 (6 bases). The CDR3 runs to 15 residues. The V gene lost 2 bases and the J gene lost 7 bases, with 12 bases spanning the gap. Germline V gene sequence: CDR1 SNHLY, CDR2 FYNNEI. The whole variable domain, remainder taken from reference TRBV2 and TRBJ1-6, is EPEVTQTPSHQVTQMGQEVILRCVPISNHLYFYWYRQILGQKVEFLVSFYNNEISEKSEIFDDQFSVERPDGSNFTLKIRSTKLEDSAMYFCASSEQQGLNSPLHFGNGTRLTVT.

This clonotype has at least ten counts. The chain is built from TRBV28 and TRBJ2-3; 10 bases agree with TRBD1. Per germline, CDR1 MDHEN and CDR2 SYDVKM. J gave up 1 base and V 6 bases, and 13 bases lay outside the gene matches. The CDR3 length is 18 residues. CDR3 nucleotides: TGTGCCAGCAGCTTCCAACGACAGGGGGCGCAAGGCACAGATACGCAGTATTTT. This gives the protein CASSFQRQGAQGTDTQYF.

Ten or more counts support this clonotype. This chain uses TRBV14 with TRBJ2-2; 8 bases fit TRBD2. The CDR3 runs to 19 residues. Trimming at V came to 0 bases and at J to 4 bases, leaving 13 bases not matched to a gene. Germline CDR1 reads SGHDN; CDR2 reads FVKESK. CDR3 amino acids: CASSQDPRAGVRFTGELFF. In DNA form, the CDR3 reads TGTGCCAGCAGCCAAGATCCGCGAGCGGGAGTGAGGTTCACCGGGGAGCTGTTTTTT.

This clonotype was counted only a few times. The chain links TRBV5-1 to TRBJ1-1; D is undetermined. The CDR3 is made up of 14 amino acids. The germline CDR1 and CDR2 sequences are SGHRS and YFSETQ. Trimming cost V 0 bases and J 3 bases, with 9 bases left between them. This CDR3 is CASSLEGPDTEAFF. The CDR3 nucleotides read TGCGCCAGCAGCTTGGAGGGTCCCGACACTGAAGCTTTCTTT.

This clonotype was recorded many times. The chain carries TRBV10-3 and TRBJ2-7; D is possibly TRBD1 (6 bases). The V gene lost 7 bases and the J gene lost 4 bases, with 14 bases spanning the gap. CDR1 ENHRY and CDR2 SYGVKD come from the germline V gene. CDR3 length equals 13 residues. The CDR3, as DNA: TGTGCCATCACCGAAGAACAGGGTTACGAGCAGTACTTC. Its translation is CAITEEQGYEQYF.

The V call is TRBV7-9, the J call TRBJ2-4; D is perhaps TRBD1 (6 bases). This CDR3 contains 15 residues. Per germline, CDR1 SEHNR and CDR2 FQNEAQ (reference sequence). Trimming pared 5 bases from V and 0 bases from J, leaving 11 bases between. The CDR3 loop is CASSQGHLAKNIQYF. CDR3 nucleotide sequence: TGTGCCAGCAGCCAGGGACATTTAGCCAAAAACATTCAGTACTTC.

This clonotype has a count of ten or more. J is TRBJ1-1 and V is TRBV6-5; D is perhaps TRBD1 (5 bases). V was cut by 4 bases and J by 1 base, with 10 bases left in between. The CDR3 consists of 14 residues. The germline V gene has CDR1 MNHEY and CDR2 SVGAGI. The CDR3 DNA reads as TGTGCCAGCAGTTTCACGACAGCGAACACTGAAGCTTTCTTT. Its protein is CASSFTTANTEAFF.

This clonotype has more than one count but fewer than ten. The chain uses TRBV5-1 and TRBJ2-2; D remains unclear. Deletions cut 0 bases from V and 3 bases from J, with 3 bases between. The CDR3 is 13 residues long. CDR1 and CDR2 from the germline V gene are SGHRS and YFSETQ. The CDR3 DNA reads as TGCGCCAGCAGCTTGGAGCACACCGGGGAGCTGTTTTTT. Protein: CASSLEHTGELFF.

The chain is built from TRBV3-1 and TRBJ1-2; the match to TRBD1 covers 11 bases. J lost 8 bases, V lost 4 bases, and 6 bases had no gene match. Germline assignment: CDR1 LGHDT and CDR2 YNNKEL (reference sequence). The CDR3 is 14 amino acids. This CDR3 is CASSLGQGARGYTF. The DNA of the CDR3 is TGTGCCAGCAGCCTTGGACAGGGGGCGCGCGGCTACACCTTC.

The chain carries TRBV7-9 and TRBJ1-1; TRBD1 might be the D (5 bases). This CDR3 region has 14 residues. Germline V gene lookup returns CDR1 SEHNR and CDR2 FQNEAQ (reference sequence). Trimming removed 5 bases from V and 5 bases from J, with 15 bases in between. CDR3 residues: CASSLQGGQTEAFF. As DNA, the CDR3 is TGTGCCAGCAGCCTTCAGGGAGGTCAGACTGAAGCTTTCTTT.

This clonotype was seen more than once but under ten times. The chain joins TRBV3-1 to TRBJ1-2; 8 positions agree with TRBD1. The germline gives CDR1 LGHDT, CDR2 YNNKEL (reference sequence). Trimming cost V 4 bases and J 3 bases; bases outside gene matches: 4. The CDR3 contains 14 residues. In DNA form, the CDR3 reads TGTGCCAGCAGCCCGGTACAGGGGGACTATGGCTACACCTTC. This gives the protein CASSPVQGDYGYTF.

This rearrangement joins TRBV4-3 to TRBJ2-1; a possible D gene is TRBD2 (6 bases). This CDR3 contains 17 residues. The ends were cut back, 0 bases at V and 1 base at J, with 13 bases in the middle. From germline, CDR1 is LGHNA and CDR2 YSLEER. The CDR3 sequence: CASSQDPGRASYNEQFF. The CDR3 DNA reads as TGCGCCAGCAGCCAAGATCCCGGGAGAGCGTCCTACAATGAGCAGTTCTTC.

This clonotype showed up many times. This rearrangement joins TRBV11-2 to TRBJ2-2, with 9 bases matching TRBD1. The germline V gene encodes CDR1 SGHAT and CDR2 FQNNGV. The CDR3 length is 14 residues. Trimming removed 5 bases from V and 6 bases from J; junction bases left unmatched: 4. The CDR3 nucleotides are TGTGCCAGCAGCCCCAGACAGGGGGCCGGGGAGCTGTTTTTT. It codes for CASSPRQGAGELFF.

This chain links TRBV24-1 with TRBJ1-2; a weak D match, TRBD1 (6 bases). Germline lookup yields CDR1 KGHDR and CDR2 SFDVKD. V dropped 3 bases and J dropped 6 bases, with 10 bases sitting between them. The CDR3 spans 13 residues. CDR3 region: CATSDPPGDGYTF. Here the CDR3 DNA reads TGTGCCACCAGTGATCCGCCAGGGGATGGCTACACCTTC.

This clonotype showed up just once. The rearrangement joins TRBV7-2 to TRBJ2-7; 9 positions agree with TRBD1. Germline assignment: CDR1 SGHTA and CDR2 FQGNSA. Trimming took 5 bases from V and 1 from J; bases not matched to a gene: 3. The length of the CDR3 is 14 residues. The CDR3 sequence: CASSRDRVSYEQYF. CDR3 bases: TGTGCCAGCAGCCGGGACAGGGTTTCCTACGAGCAGTACTTC.

This clonotype was counted between two and nine times. The gene calls are TRBV9 and TRBJ1-2, with 9 bases that match TRBD1. This CDR3 is 13 amino acids long. V shed 3 bases, J shed 7 bases, and the junction held 4 bases outside the gene matches. Germline V CDR1 and CDR2: SGDLS, YYNGEE. CDR3 in DNA: TGTGCCAGCAGCGCCGGGACAGGGAGTGGCTACACCTTC. Translated, it gives CASSAGTGSGYTF.

This clonotype was detected only a few times. The chain links TRBV20-1 to TRBJ2-5; D is possibly TRBD1 (5 bases). The CDR3 has 14 residues. Per the germline V gene, CDR1 is DFQATT and CDR2 is SNEGSKA (reference sequence). V lost 5 bases and J 5 bases, leaving 18 bases between the germline ends. The CDR3 nucleotides read TGCAGTGCTCCAGGGTCGGGTAGTTGGGAGACCCAGTACTTC. Amino acid sequence: CSAPGSGSWETQYF.

The rearrangement joins TRBV10-1 to TRBJ2-2, with no clear D. This CDR3 is 13 amino acids long. V was trimmed by 8 bases and J by 0 bases, leaving 7 bases between them. CDR1 and CDR2 (germline): WNHNN, SYGVQD (reference sequence). The chain's CDR3 is CASLNANTGELFF. CDR3 nucleotide sequence: TGCGCCAGCCTTAATGCGAACACCGGGGAGCTGTTTTTT.

The table lists this clonotype with a few counts. V gene TRBV27 combines with J gene TRBJ2-7; D may be TRBD2 (6 bases). Germline V gene data show CDR1 as MNHEY and CDR2 as SMNVEV (reference sequence). The CDR3 is made up of 14 amino acids. V was cut by 3 bases and J by 3 bases, with 12 bases left in between. The DNA for the CDR3 is TGTGCCAGCAGTTTGTCCGGGAGACTCTACGAGCAGTACTTC. Residues: CASSLSGRLYEQYF.

This clonotype showed up many times. The J gene is TRBJ2-5, the V gene TRBV20-1; TRBD2 matches at 9 bases. Germline assignment: CDR1 DFQATT and CDR2 SNEGSKA (reference sequence). The junction had 4 bases not matched to a gene; V was cut back by 6 bases and J by 5 bases. The CDR3 has 12 residues. CDR3 region: CSALAGAETQYF. As DNA, the CDR3 is TGCAGTGCCTTAGCGGGAGCGGAGACCCAGTACTTC.

This clonotype was counted only a few times. This rearrangement joins TRBV5-5 to TRBJ2-7, with a weak D call TRBD2 (5 bases). CDR3 length: 13 residues. V lost 4 bases to trimming and J lost 0 bases, with 8 bases between them. Germline V CDR1 and CDR2: SGHKS, YYEKEE (reference sequence). DNA for the CDR3: TGTGCCAGCAGCCGGGGAGACTCCTACGAGCAGTACTTC. Protein sequence: CASSRGDSYEQYF.

The chain joins TRBV24-1 to TRBJ2-1; 11 bases are shared with TRBD2. Per germline, CDR1 KGHDR and CDR2 SFDVKD. CDR3 size: 16 residues. The V segment lost 3 bases and the J segment 6 bases; nucleotides outside the gene matches: 6. DNA of the CDR3: TGTGCCACCAGTGATCCCCGACTAGCGGGGACCAATGAGCAGTTCTTC. Its translation is CATSDPRLAGTNEQFF.

In regard to this clonotype: A much larger clone differs by one base, so this may be a read error. CDR3 protein: CASSIWRGSGANVLTF. The CDR3 coding sequence is TGTGCCAGTAGTATTTGGCGGGGGAGCGGGGCCAACGTCCTGACTTTC. The J gene is TRBJ2-6, the V gene TRBV19; 7 nucleotides match TRBD2. CDR3 length: 16 amino acids. V shed 3 bases, J shed 4 bases, and the junction held 6 bases outside the gene matches. Germline CDR1 and CDR2: LNHDA and SQIVND (reference sequence).

This clonotype has ten or more counts. This chain links TRBV28 with TRBJ1-6, with D possibly TRBD1 on 6 matching bases. CDR3 size: 15 residues. The germline V gene has CDR1 MDHEN and CDR2 SYDVKM. The germline V and J ends were trimmed by 2 bases and 10 bases, with 15 bases remaining between them. Here the CDR3 DNA reads TGTGCCAGCAGTTTAGCGGGACACCTTATCTCACCCCTCCACTTT. Protein product: CASSLAGHLISPLHF.

The chain is built from TRBV5-1 and TRBJ2-5, with a possible D match to TRBD1 (6 bases). Deletions cut 8 bases from V and 3 bases from J, with 17 bases between. The CDR3 runs to 14 residues. The germline V gene encodes CDR1 SGHRS and CDR2 YFSETQ. CDR3 loop: CASGRGHFEETQYF. The CDR3, as DNA: TGCGCCAGTGGTCGGGGACACTTCGAAGAGACCCAGTACTTC. The variable domain in full, completed from reference TRBV5-1 and TRBJ2-5, reads KAGVTQTPRYLIKTRGQQVTLSCSPISGHRSVSWYQQTPGQGLQFLFEYFSETQRNKGNFPGRFSGRQFSNSRSEMNVSTLELGDSALYLCASGRGHFEETQYFGPGTRLLVL.

This clonotype appeared many times. The chain employs TRBV28 and TRBJ2-4; D may correspond to TRBD1 or TRBD2 (5 bases each). The CDR3 is made up of 15 amino acids. Germline CDR1 reads MDHEN; CDR2 reads SYDVKM. V was shortened by 6 bases and J by 5 bases, with 17 bases between the two germline ends. CDR3: CASSLGRDPENIQYF. CDR3 DNA: TGTGCCAGCAGCCTCGGCAGGGACCCTGAAAACATTCAGTACTTC.

The CDR3 reads CASSLAPAGINYGYTF. In nucleotides, the CDR3 is TGTGCCAGCAGCTTAGCGCCAGCAGGGATTAACTATGGCTACACCTTC. The chain has TRBV7-2 and TRBJ1-2; a weak D match, TRBD1 (5 bases). CDR1 and CDR2 (germline): SGHTA, FQGNSA. The ends were cut back, 0 bases at V and 1 base at J, with 12 bases in the middle. The CDR3 consists of 16 residues.

The V call is TRBV6-2 or TRBV6-3, the J call TRBJ2-7; TRBD2 matches 7 bases. V shed 1 base and J 7 bases; nucleotides not matched to a gene: 19. The length of the CDR3 is 18 residues. Germline V lookup: CDR1 MNHEY, CDR2 SVGEGT. As DNA, the CDR3 is TGTGCCAGCAGTTACTTGAAGCCCGGGCGGGAGCCCGCCTGGGAGCAGTACTTC. It is translated as CASSYLKPGREPAWEQYF.